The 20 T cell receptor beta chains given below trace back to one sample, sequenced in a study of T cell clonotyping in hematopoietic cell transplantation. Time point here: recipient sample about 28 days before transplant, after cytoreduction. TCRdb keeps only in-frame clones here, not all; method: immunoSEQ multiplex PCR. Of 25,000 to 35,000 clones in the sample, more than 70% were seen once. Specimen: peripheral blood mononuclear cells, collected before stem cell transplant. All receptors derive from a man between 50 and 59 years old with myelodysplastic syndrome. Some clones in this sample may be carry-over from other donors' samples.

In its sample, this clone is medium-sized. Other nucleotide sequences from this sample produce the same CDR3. The CDR3 spells CASSLASAAYEQYF. The CDR3 nucleotides are TGTGCCAGCAGCTTAGCGTCGGCGGCCTACGAGCAGTACTTC. The chain combines TRBV7-9 with TRBJ2-7; D unresolved. Trimming removed 0 bases from V and 2 bases from J, with 8 bases in between. The CDR3 has 14 residues. Looked up from germline, CDR1 is SEHNR and CDR2 is FQNEAQ (reference sequence).

CDR3 bases: TGTGCCAGCAAGAGGGGCGATAACTCTGGAAACACCATATATTTT. It encodes CASKRGDNSGNTIYF. This chain joins TRBV9 and TRBJ1-3, with TRBD1 as a possible D gene (5 bases). Trimming removed 6 bases from V and 0 bases from J, with 13 bases in between. There are 15 residues in the CDR3. Per the germline V gene, CDR1 is SGDLS and CDR2 is YYNGEE. The full variable domain, completed using reference TRBV9 and TRBJ1-3, is DSGVTQTPKHLITATGQRVTLRCSPRSGDLSVYWYQQSLDQGLQFLIQYYNGEERAKGNILERFSAQQFPDLHSELNLSSLELGDSALYFCASKRGDNSGNTIYFGEGSWLTVV.

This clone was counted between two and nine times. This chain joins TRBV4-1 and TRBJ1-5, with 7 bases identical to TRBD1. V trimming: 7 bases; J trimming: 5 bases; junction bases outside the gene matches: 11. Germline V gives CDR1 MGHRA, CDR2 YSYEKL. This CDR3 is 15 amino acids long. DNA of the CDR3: TGCGCCAGCACCTACGAAGGGGGCTCCCATCAGCCCCAGCATTTT. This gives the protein CASTYEGGSHQPQHF.

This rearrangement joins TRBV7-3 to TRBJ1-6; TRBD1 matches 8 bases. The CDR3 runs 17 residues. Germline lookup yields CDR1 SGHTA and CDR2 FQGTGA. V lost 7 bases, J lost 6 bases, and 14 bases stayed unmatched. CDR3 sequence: CASMKLGTGASNSPLHF. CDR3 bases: TGTGCCAGCATGAAACTCGGGACAGGAGCCTCTAATTCACCCCTCCACTTT.

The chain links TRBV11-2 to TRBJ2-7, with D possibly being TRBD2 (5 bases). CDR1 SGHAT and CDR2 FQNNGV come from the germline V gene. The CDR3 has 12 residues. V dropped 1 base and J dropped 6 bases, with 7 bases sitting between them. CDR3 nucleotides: TGTGCCAGCAGCTTAGCACGGGGCGAGCAGTACTTC. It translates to CASSLARGEQYF. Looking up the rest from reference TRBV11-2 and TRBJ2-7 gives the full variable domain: EAGVAQSPRYKIIEKRQSVAFWCNPISGHATLYWYQQILGQGPKLLIQFQNNGVVDDSQLPKDRFSAERLKGVDSTLKIQPAKLEDSAVYLCASSLARGEQYFGPGTRLTVT.

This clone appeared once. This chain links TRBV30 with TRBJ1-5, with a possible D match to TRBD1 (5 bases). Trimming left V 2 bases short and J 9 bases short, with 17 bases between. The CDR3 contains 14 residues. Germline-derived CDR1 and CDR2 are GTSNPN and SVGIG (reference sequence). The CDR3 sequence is CAWSYGDGPRPQHF. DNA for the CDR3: TGTGCCTGGAGTTACGGGGACGGCCCAAGGCCCCAGCATTTT.

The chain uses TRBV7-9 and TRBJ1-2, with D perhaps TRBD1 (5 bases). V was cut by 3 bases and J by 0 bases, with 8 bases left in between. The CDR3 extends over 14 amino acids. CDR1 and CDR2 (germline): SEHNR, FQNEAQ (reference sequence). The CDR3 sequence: CASSLGPSNYGYTF. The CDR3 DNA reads TGTGCCAGCAGCTTGGGACCCTCTAACTATGGCTACACCTTC.

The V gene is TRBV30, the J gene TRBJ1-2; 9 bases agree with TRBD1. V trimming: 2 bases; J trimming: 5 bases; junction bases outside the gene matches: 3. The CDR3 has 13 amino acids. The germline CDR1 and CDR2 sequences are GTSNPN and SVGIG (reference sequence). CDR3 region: CAWSQGQGYGYTF. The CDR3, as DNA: TGTGCCTGGAGTCAGGGACAGGGATATGGCTACACCTTC.

The CDR3 coding sequence is TGCAGCGTTGATTCGGACACGGTCCTACAAGAGACCCAGTACTTC. It translates to CSVDSDTVLQETQYF. This sequence joins TRBV29-1 and TRBJ2-5; TRBD1 is a possible D gene (5 bases). V was clipped by 3 bases and J by 2 bases, with 16 bases between them. CDR3 length: 15 amino acids. Germline loops: CDR1 SQVTM, CDR2 ANQGSEA.

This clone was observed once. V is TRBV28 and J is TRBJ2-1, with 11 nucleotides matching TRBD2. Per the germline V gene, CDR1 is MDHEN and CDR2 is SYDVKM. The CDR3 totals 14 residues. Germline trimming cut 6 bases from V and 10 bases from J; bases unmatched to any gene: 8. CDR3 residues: CASRTSGIIGEQFF. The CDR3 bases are TGTGCCAGCAGGACTAGCGGGATTATAGGGGAGCAGTTCTTC.

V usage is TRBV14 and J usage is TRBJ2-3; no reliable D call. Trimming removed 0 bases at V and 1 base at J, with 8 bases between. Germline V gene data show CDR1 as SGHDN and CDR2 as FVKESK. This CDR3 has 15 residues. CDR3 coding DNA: TGTGCCAGCAGCCAAGACCTCTCGGGCACAGATACGCAGTATTTT. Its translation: CASSQDLSGTDTQYF.

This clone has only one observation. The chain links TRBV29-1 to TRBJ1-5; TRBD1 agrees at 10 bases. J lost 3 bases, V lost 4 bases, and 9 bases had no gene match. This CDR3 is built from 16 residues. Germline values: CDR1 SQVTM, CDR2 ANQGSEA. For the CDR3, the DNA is TGCAGCGTTGGGGGTACGGGACAGGGGATCAATCAGCCCCAGCATTTT. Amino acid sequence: CSVGGTGQGINQPQHF. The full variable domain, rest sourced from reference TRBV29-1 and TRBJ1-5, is SAVISQKPSRDICQRGTSLTIQCQVDSQVTMMFWYRQQPGQSLTLIATANQGSEATYESGFVIDKFPISRPNLTFSTLTVSNMSPEDSSIYLCSVGGTGQGINQPQHFGDGTRLSIL.

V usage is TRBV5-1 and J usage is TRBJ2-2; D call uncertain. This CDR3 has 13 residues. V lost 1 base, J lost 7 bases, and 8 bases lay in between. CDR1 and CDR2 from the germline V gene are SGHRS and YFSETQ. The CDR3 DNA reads TGCGCCAGCAGCTTGAAAAGGAACGGGGAGCTGTTTTTT. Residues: CASSLKRNGELFF.

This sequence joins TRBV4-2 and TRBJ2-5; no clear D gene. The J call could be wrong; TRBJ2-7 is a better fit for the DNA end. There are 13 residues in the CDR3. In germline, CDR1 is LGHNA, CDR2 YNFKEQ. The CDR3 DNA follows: TGTGCCAGCAGCCAAGATGTGGAATACGAGCAGTACTTC. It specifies CASSQDVEYEQYF.

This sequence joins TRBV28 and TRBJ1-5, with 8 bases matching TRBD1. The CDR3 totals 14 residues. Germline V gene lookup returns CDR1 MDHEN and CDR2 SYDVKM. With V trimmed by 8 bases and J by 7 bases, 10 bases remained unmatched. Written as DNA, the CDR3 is TGTGCCAGCGCAGGGGGCTTAGGGGGACAGCCCCAGCATTTT. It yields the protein CASAGGLGGQPQHF.

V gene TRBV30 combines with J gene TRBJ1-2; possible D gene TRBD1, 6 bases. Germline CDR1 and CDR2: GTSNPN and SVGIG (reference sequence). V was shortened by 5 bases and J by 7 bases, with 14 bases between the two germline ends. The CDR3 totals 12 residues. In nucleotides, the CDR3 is TGTGCCTGGGGTAAGGGGGACGCTGGCTACACCTTC. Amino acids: CAWGKGDAGYTF.

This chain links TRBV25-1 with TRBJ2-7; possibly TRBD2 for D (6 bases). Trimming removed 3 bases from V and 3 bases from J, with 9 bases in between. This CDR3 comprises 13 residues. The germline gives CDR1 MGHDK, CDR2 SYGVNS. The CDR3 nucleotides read TGTGCCAGCAGTGACGGGGGTTACTACGAGCAGTACTTC. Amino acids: CASSDGGYYEQYF.

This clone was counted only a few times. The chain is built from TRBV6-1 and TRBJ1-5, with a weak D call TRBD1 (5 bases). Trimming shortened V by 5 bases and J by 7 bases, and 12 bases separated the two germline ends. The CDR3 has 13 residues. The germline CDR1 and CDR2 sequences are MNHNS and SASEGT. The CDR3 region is CASSNGGAQPQHF. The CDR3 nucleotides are TGTGCCAGCAGTAACGGGGGAGCCCAGCCCCAGCATTTT.

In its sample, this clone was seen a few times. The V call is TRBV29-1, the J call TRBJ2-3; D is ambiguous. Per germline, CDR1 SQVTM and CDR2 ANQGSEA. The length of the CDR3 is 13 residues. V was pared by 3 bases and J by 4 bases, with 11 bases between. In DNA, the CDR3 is TGCAGCGTTGATGGGCTGACCTCAGATACGCAGTATTTT. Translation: CSVDGLTSDTQYF.

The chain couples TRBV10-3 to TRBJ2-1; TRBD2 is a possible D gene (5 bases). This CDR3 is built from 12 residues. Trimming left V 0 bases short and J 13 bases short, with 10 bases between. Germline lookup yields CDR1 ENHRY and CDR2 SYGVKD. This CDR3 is CAISESRDLQFF. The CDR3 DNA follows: TGTGCCATCAGTGAGTCCCGGGATCTTCAGTTCTTC.